The 27 T cell receptor beta chains reported below all come from one sample, sequenced in a study of technical replicates of blood from a handful of donors. Libraries were prepared by immunoSEQ multiplex PCR; TCRdb keeps only in-frame clonotypes and omits some of them. The data hold more than 55,000 clones, with approximately 90% observed a single time. The sequenced material came from PBMCs. These receptors originate from a human donor in good health. Some clones in this sample may be carry-over from other donors' samples.

The chain links TRBV7-2 to TRBJ2-7; the match to TRBD2 covers 8 bases. Germline trimming cut 1 base from V and 0 bases from J; bases unmatched to any gene: 8. This CDR3 is 17 amino acids long. Germline values: CDR1 SGHTA, CDR2 FQGNSA. The CDR3 DNA reads as TGTGCCAGCAGCTTAGAGGACGGGGGGGCGAGCTCCTACGAGCAGTACTTC. As protein: CASSLEDGGASSYEQYF.

V is TRBV7-6 and J is TRBJ2-7; the D gene is possibly TRBD2 (6 bases). The CDR3 is 15 amino acids. Trimming left V 3 bases short and J 5 bases short, with 17 bases between. CDR1 and CDR2 (germline): SGHVS, FNYEAQ. The chain's CDR3 is CASSLEGWGVHEQYF. The CDR3 DNA sequence: TGTGCCAGCAGCTTGGAGGGGTGGGGGGTTCACGAGCAGTACTTC.

The chain has TRBV6-5 and TRBJ2-1; 9 bases line up with TRBD1. V shed 7 bases, J shed 9 bases, and the junction held 13 bases outside the gene matches. Per germline, CDR1 MNHEY and CDR2 SVGAGI. The length of the CDR3 is 15 residues. CDR3 amino acids: CASKSSGQGLGEQFF. CDR3 in DNA: TGTGCCAGCAAATCATCCGGACAGGGGTTAGGTGAGCAGTTCTTC.

This clone was seen only once. The identical CDR3 is also encoded by other nucleotide sequences in the sample. This chain connects TRBV5-4 to TRBJ1-2; D is unresolved. Trimming removed 0 bases from V and 2 bases from J, with 5 bases in between. The CDR3 covers 13 residues. In germline, CDR1 is SGHNT, CDR2 YYREEE (reference sequence). The CDR3 DNA is TGTGCCAGCAGCTTGGGGCAAAACTATGGCTACACCTTC. This codes for CASSLGQNYGYTF.

The chain carries TRBV23-1 and TRBJ1-1, with 7 bases lining up with TRBD1. TRBV23-1 belongs to the ORF category, with a function that is uncertain. The CDR3 is 15 amino acids. With 8 bases clipped from V and 1 base from J, the junction kept 10 bases outside the gene matches. Written as DNA, the CDR3 is TGCGCCAGCGGGCTAAACAGGGGCGGGAACACTGAAGCTTTCTTT. The encoded protein is CASGLNRGGNTEAFF.

V is TRBV4-2 and J is TRBJ2-2; a possible D gene is TRBD2 (7 bases). Germline CDR1 and CDR2: LGHNA and YNFKEQ. V was pared by 4 bases and J by 7 bases, with 19 bases between. The CDR3 is made up of 16 amino acids. This CDR3 reads CASSPMGGGADGELFF. The CDR3 region has the DNA TGTGCCAGCAGCCCCATGGGAGGGGGGGCGGACGGGGAGCTGTTTTTT.

The chain recombines TRBV19 with TRBJ1-6; D uncertain. Germline V gene data show CDR1 as LNHDA and CDR2 as SQIVND (reference sequence). The CDR3 extends over 14 amino acids. Deletions cut 7 bases from V and 8 bases from J, with 15 bases between. This chain's CDR3 is CASTFGRVDSPLHF. In DNA form, the CDR3 reads TGTGCCAGTACCTTCGGGAGGGTGGATTCACCCCTCCACTTT.

Notes on this clone: Possible read error: a much larger clone is one base away. Other DNA sequences in this specimen translate into the identical CDR3. The V call is TRBV4-3, the J call TRBJ2-1; 11 nucleotides match TRBD2. Trimming removed 6 bases from V and 2 bases from J; junction bases left unmatched: 3. Germline V gene sequence: CDR1 LGHNA, CDR2 YSLEER. The CDR3 runs 15 residues. The CDR3 reads CASSQTSGAYNEQFF. The CDR3, as DNA: TGCGCCAGCAGTCAGACTAGCGGGGCCTACAATGAGCAGTTCTTC.

The chain has TRBV10-3 and TRBJ1-3; D is uncertain. Per the germline V gene, CDR1 is ENHRY and CDR2 is SYGVKD. The length of the CDR3 is 15 residues. V was clipped by 4 bases and J by 0 bases, with 10 bases between them. Here the CDR3 reads CAISGFGSSGNTIYF. The CDR3 nucleotides are TGTGCCATCAGTGGCTTTGGGAGCTCTGGAAACACCATATATTTT.

This chain uses TRBV19 with TRBJ2-2; 11 positions agree with TRBD2. CDR3 length: 16 amino acids. J gave up 4 bases and V 4 bases, and 5 bases lay outside the gene matches. Germline CDR1 and CDR2: LNHDA and SQIVND (reference sequence). CDR3 loop: CASSTGLAESTGELFF. CDR3 DNA: TGTGCCAGTAGTACGGGACTAGCGGAATCCACCGGGGAGCTGTTTTTT. The full variable domain, with the rest looked up from reference TRBV19 and TRBJ2-2, is DGGITQSPKYLFRKEGQNVTLSCEQNLNHDAMYWYRQDPGQGLRLIYYSQIVNDFQKGDIAEGYSVSREKKESFPLTVTSAQKNPTAFYLCASSTGLAESTGELFFGEGSRLTVL.

The V call is TRBV27, the J call TRBJ2-2; maybe TRBD2 (5 bases). The CDR3 totals 14 residues. Trimming left V 6 bases short and J 2 bases short, with 10 bases between. Germline CDR1 reads MNHEY; CDR2 reads SMNVEV (reference sequence). The chain's CDR3 is CASSWTFNTGELFF. The CDR3 DNA reads TGTGCCAGCAGCTGGACTTTTAACACCGGGGAGCTGTTTTTT.

The rearrangement links TRBV6-6 to TRBJ2-1; the match to TRBD2 covers 8 bases. CDR3 size: 15 residues. J gave up 6 bases and V 7 bases, and 11 bases lay outside the gene matches. Germline loops: CDR1 MNHNY, CDR2 SVGAGI (reference sequence). For the CDR3, the DNA is TGTGCCAGCATGGAGCAGCGGGAGAGTCGCAATGAGCAGTTCTTC. This translates into CASMEQRESRNEQFF.

Sample share makes this clone medium-sized (0.01 to 0.1%). The chain employs TRBV7-2 and TRBJ2-7; no reliable D call. Deletions cut 4 bases from V and 4 bases from J, with 20 bases between. Germline CDR1 reads SGHTA; CDR2 reads FQGNSA. This CDR3 is 16 amino acids long. CDR3 DNA: TGTGCCAGCAGCTCCCTCCTCCCACAGAATCAATACGAGCAGTACTTC. Protein sequence: CASSSLLPQNQYEQYF.

The CDR3 DNA sequence: TGTGCCAGCAGAGCGGGACTAGCGAGCTACAATGAGCAGTTCTTC. This codes for CASRAGLASYNEQFF. The chain links TRBV6-5 to TRBJ2-1, with TRBD2 matching over 10 bases. Germline CDR1 is MNHEY and CDR2 is SVGAGI. V lost 6 bases and J lost 3; bases outside the gene matches: 5. The CDR3 consists of 15 residues.

This clone came up a few times. The chain is built from TRBV11-2 and TRBJ1-2; D perhaps matches TRBD1 (6 bases). The CDR3 length is 13 residues. The V end lost 5 bases, the J end lost 3 bases, and 10 bases lay between the germline ends. Germline V lookup: CDR1 SGHAT, CDR2 FQNNGV. The DNA of the CDR3 is TGTGCCAGCAGCCAAGGGGGGGACTATGGCTACACCTTC. It codes for CASSQGGDYGYTF.

This sequence joins TRBV4-2 and TRBJ2-1; 9 bases map to TRBD2. CDR3 size: 14 residues. Per germline, CDR1 LGHNA and CDR2 YNFKEQ. V gave up 1 base and J gave up 9 bases; unmatched junction bases: 4. CDR3 in amino acids: CASSQGLAVFEQFF. CDR3 coding DNA: TGTGCCAGCAGCCAAGGACTAGCGGTTTTTGAGCAGTTCTTC.

The chain joins TRBV5-1 to TRBJ1-2, with a possible D match to TRBD1 (5 bases). This CDR3 spans 14 amino acids. Trimming pared 1 base from V and 6 bases from J, leaving 13 bases between. Germline V gives CDR1 SGHRS, CDR2 YFSETQ. CDR3 coding DNA: TGCGCCAGCAGCTTGAACATGGGGGAGGATGGCTACACCTTC. As protein: CASSLNMGEDGYTF.

The genes are TRBV18 and TRBJ2-6; TRBD2 might be the D (5 bases). Germline V gene lookup returns CDR1 KGHSH and CDR2 LQKENI. The CDR3 is 18 amino acids. V lost 3 bases and J 0 bases, leaving 15 bases between the germline ends. The CDR3 DNA sequence: TGTGCCAGCTCACCTTCCGGGGTAGCCCTCTCTGGGGCCAACGTCCTGACTTTC. Residues: CASSPSGVALSGANVLTF. The full variable domain, its missing parts supplied by reference TRBV18 and TRBJ2-6, is NAGVMQNPRHLVRRRGQEARLRCSPMKGHSHVYWYRQLPEEGLKFMVYLQKENIIDESGMPKERFSAEFPKEGPSILRIQQVVRGDSAAYFCASSPSGVALSGANVLTFGAGSRLTVL.

The rearrangement uses TRBV9 and TRBJ2-5; TRBD2 might be the D (6 bases). This CDR3 region has 14 residues. Germline V gives CDR1 SGDLS, CDR2 YYNGEE. V was clipped by 0 bases and J by 7 bases, with 13 bases between them. The CDR3 reads CASSVELGTVTQYF. In DNA, the CDR3 is TGTGCCAGCAGCGTAGAGCTGGGGACTGTGACCCAGTACTTC.

V is TRBV6-1 and J is TRBJ1-4; no definite D call. The CDR3 runs to 13 residues. Trimming pared 7 bases from V and 4 bases from J, leaving 10 bases between. From germline, CDR1 is MNHNS and CDR2 SASEGT. Here the CDR3 reads CASNGRFNEKLFF. As DNA, the CDR3 is TGTGCCAGCAATGGCAGATTTAATGAAAAACTGTTTTTT.

V and J are TRBV7-9 and TRBJ2-7; 8 bases fit TRBD1. V trimming: 0 bases; J trimming: 1 base; junction bases outside the gene matches: 5. This CDR3 is built from 16 residues. Per the germline V gene, CDR1 is SEHNR and CDR2 is FQNEAQ (reference sequence). CDR3 coding DNA: TGTGCCAGCAGCTTAGCTCGTGGGACAGGTTCCTACGAGCAGTACTTC. It translates to CASSLARGTGSYEQYF.

CDR3 region: CAIRGPGVEAFF. CDR3 nucleotide sequence: TGTGCCATCAGGGGCCCCGGGGTTGAAGCTTTCTTT. V and J are TRBV10-3 and TRBJ1-1; D unclear. Germline-derived CDR1 and CDR2 are ENHRY and SYGVKD. The CDR3 runs to 12 residues. V was clipped by 6 bases and J by 7 bases, with 12 bases between them.

The V and J genes are TRBV10-3 and TRBJ2-7, with 7 bases that match TRBD2. The V and J ends lost 3 bases and 1 base, in that order; junction bases with no gene match: 12. CDR3 length: 17 residues. Germline-derived CDR1 and CDR2 are ENHRY and SYGVKD. In DNA form, the CDR3 reads TGTGCCATCAGTGACAGTCAGACGGGGGGTCGTTCCTACGAGCAGTACTTC. This translates into CAISDSQTGGRSYEQYF.

This chain links TRBV7-8 with TRBJ2-7, with TRBD1 matching 7 bases. The junction had 10 bases not matched to a gene; V was cut back by 5 bases and J by 6 bases. Germline values: CDR1 SGHVS, CDR2 FQNEAQ. CDR3 length: 14 residues. CDR3 protein: CASSPPTGISEQYF. In DNA, the CDR3 is TGTGCCAGCAGCCCCCCGACAGGGATCTCCGAGCAGTACTTC.

The chain links TRBV2 to TRBJ2-5; a possible D gene is TRBD2 (6 bases). Trimming shortened V by 4 bases and J by 7 bases, and 19 bases separated the two germline ends. CDR1 is SNHLY, CDR2 FYNNEI, per germline. This CDR3 region has 15 residues. The CDR3 nucleotides are TGTGCCAGCAGTGCTTCGGGAGCGGTCGCAGGGACCCAGTACTTC. Protein: CASSASGAVAGTQYF.

This chain uses TRBV7-2 with TRBJ2-3; 9 nucleotides line up with TRBD2. The CDR3 covers 15 residues. Trimming cost V 3 bases and J 3 bases; bases outside gene matches: 4. The germline CDR1 and CDR2 sequences are SGHTA and FQGNSA. CDR3 sequence: CASSFSGSGTDTQYF. The CDR3 DNA reads TGTGCCAGCAGCTTTAGCGGGAGTGGAACAGATACGCAGTATTTT.

CDR3 in amino acids: CASRGGGGRTQYF. The CDR3, as DNA: TGTGCCAGCAGGGGGGGAGGGGGACGGACCCAGTACTTC. The gene calls are TRBV6-5 and TRBJ2-5, with a possible D match to TRBD2 (7 bases). This CDR3 has 13 amino acids. V was cut by 6 bases and J by 7 bases, with 15 bases left in between. The germline CDR1 and CDR2 sequences are MNHEY and SVGAGI.